This T cell receptor beta chain comes out of a study of CD8 T cells in ankylosing spondylitis. Regarding the study as a whole: Earlier reports found some motif variants in synovial fluid and blood in reactive arthritis. Disease-associated clones were reportedly significantly overrepresented in matched ankylosing spondylitis synovial fluid.

In its sample, this clonotype was seen many times. The antigen is not known. This CDR3 spans 15 amino acids. Germline CDR1 is DFQATT and CDR2 is SNEGSKA (reference sequence). Trimming cost V 0 bases and J 3 bases, with 12 bases left between them. Each CDR3 protein gets one entry after TCRdb re-called the 5' RACE reads with MiXCR. The profile shows 100,000 to 150,000 distinct CDR3 sequences, 6.5% to 9% of them singletons. The gene calls are TRBV20-1 and TRBJ1-5; D is possibly TRBD1 (6 bases). The origin of this receptor is a male donor with ankylosing spondylitis or in good health (not recorded which). Sequencing input: blood, either unsorted or a sorted T cell fraction (not recorded which). CDR3 sequence reads: CSAREVRGNNQPQHF. In nucleotides, the CDR3 is TGCAGTGCTAGAGAGGTCAGGGGAAACAATCAGCCCCAGCATTTT.